This is a list of T cell receptor beta chains from one sample in a study of blood T cell repertoires in COVID-19. Here immunoSEQ multiplex PCR was the method, and the copy in TCRdb shows in-frame clones only, minus some. The sample yields hundreds of thousands of clones, less than 85% seen once. The sample consisted of peripheral blood. These receptors originate from a young woman with acute or convalescent COVID-19. The CDR3 runs from the conserved cysteine through the conserved F or W. D genes are given only for firm matches. Clone size appears in some rows only: once, few, many, or a class for an expanded clone.

V gene: TRBV18
J gene: TRBJ2-1
clone size: -
D gene: TRBD2
CDR3 DNA: TGTGCCAGCTCACTCTCCGCGCCGGGACTAGCGGGAGGGCCGTTCAAGTACAATGAGCAGTTCTTC
CDR3 protein: CASSLSAPGLAGGPFKYNEQFF

V gene: TRBV27
J gene: TRBJ2-7
clone size: -
D gene: -
CDR3 DNA: TGTGCCAGCAGCGCCGGGTTCGACTCCTACGAGCAGTACTTC
CDR3 protein: CASSAGFDSYEQYF

V gene: TRBV6-6
J gene: TRBJ1-6
clone size: -
D gene: -
CDR3 DNA: TGTGCCAGCAGTTACTCCTTTCCCCTCCACTTT
CDR3 protein: CASSYSFPLHF

V gene: TRBV7-9
J gene: TRBJ1-2
clone size: few
D gene: -
CDR3 DNA: TGTGCCAGCAGCTTAGGTGGGCCAGCTAACTATGGCTACACCTTC
CDR3 protein: CASSLGGPANYGYTF

V gene: TRBV30
J gene: TRBJ2-2
clone size: -
D gene: TRBD2
CDR3 DNA: TGTGCCTGGAGTTTAGCGGGTCCAAAACAAGCGAACACCGGGGAGCTGTTTTTT
CDR3 protein: CAWSLAGPKQANTGELFF

V gene: TRBV21-1
J gene: TRBJ2-1
clone size: -
D gene: -
CDR3 DNA: TGTGCCAGCAGCAAGGGAAGGGGGACAGGCTCCTACAATGAGCAGTTCTTC
CDR3 protein: CASSKGRGTGSYNEQFF

V gene: TRBV5-1
J gene: TRBJ2-7
clone size: -
D gene: -
CDR3 DNA: TGCGCCAGCAGCTTGAGCCCCGCAGGGGCACGCGAGCAGTACTTC
CDR3 protein: CASSLSPAGAREQYF

V gene: TRBV30
J gene: TRBJ1-1
clone size: -
D gene: -
CDR3 DNA: TGTGCCTGGAGTGTACTGTTGAACACTGAAGCTTTCTTT
CDR3 protein: CAWSVLLNTEAFF

V gene: TRBV27
J gene: TRBJ1-4
clone size: -
D gene: -
CDR3 DNA: TGTGCCAGCAGCCAGCCCGGGTTATATGAAAAACTGTTTTTT
CDR3 protein: CASSQPGLYEKLFF

V gene: TRBV6-4
J gene: TRBJ2-1
clone size: -
D gene: -
CDR3 DNA: TGTGCCAGCAGTGACTCTTTAAATGAGCAGTTCTTC
CDR3 protein: CASSDSLNEQFF

V gene: TRBV15
J gene: TRBJ1-5
clone size: -
D gene: TRBD1
CDR3 DNA: TGTGCCACCAGGAGGATAGAGGGGGCGGACAATCAGCCCCAGCATTTT
CDR3 protein: CATRRIEGADNQPQHF

V gene: TRBV12-3/TRBV12-4
J gene: TRBJ1-1
clone size: -
D gene: -
CDR3 DNA: TGTGCCAGCACCTCAGACGGGGGCACTGAAGCTTTCTTT
CDR3 protein: CASTSDGGTEAFF

V gene: TRBV3-1/TRBV3-2
J gene: TRBJ2-3
clone size: -
D gene: TRBD2
CDR3 DNA: TGTGCCAGCAGCCCCATAGCGGGAGGCACAGATACGCAGTATTTT
CDR3 protein: CASSPIAGGTDTQYF

V gene: TRBV24-1
J gene: TRBJ2-2
clone size: -
D gene: TRBD2
CDR3 DNA: TGTGCCACCAGTGATCCGAGACTAGCGGTGGCCGGGGAGCTGTTTTTT
CDR3 protein: CATSDPRLAVAGELFF

V gene: TRBV6-1
J gene: TRBJ2-7
clone size: -
D gene: -
CDR3 DNA: TGTGCCAGCAGTGAAGCGCCGACGACTGGGTTAGTTTACGAGCAGTACTTC
CDR3 protein: CASSEAPTTGLVYEQYF

V gene: TRBV6-2/TRBV6-3
J gene: TRBJ2-7
clone size: -
D gene: TRBD2
CDR3 DNA: TGTGCCAGCAGCCTTACTAGCGGGAGTGGTGAGCAGTACTTC
CDR3 protein: CASSLTSGSGEQYF

V gene: TRBV5-4
J gene: TRBJ2-3
clone size: -
D gene: -
CDR3 DNA: TGTGCCAGCAGCTTGGCCGTGGGCCTCACAGATACGCAGTATTTT
CDR3 protein: CASSLAVGLTDTQYF

V gene: TRBV14
J gene: TRBJ1-2
clone size: -
D gene: -
CDR3 DNA: TGTGCCAGCAGCCAGCAAGGAGCCTTGGACTATGGCTACACCTTC
CDR3 protein: CASSQQGALDYGYTF

V gene: TRBV28
J gene: TRBJ2-7
clone size: few
D gene: TRBD2
CDR3 DNA: TGTGCCAGCAGTTTAGGTCTAGCGGCGCCCTCCTACGAGCAGTACTTC
CDR3 protein: CASSLGLAAPSYEQYF

V gene: TRBV7-3
J gene: TRBJ2-1
clone size: -
D gene: TRBD2
CDR3 DNA: TGTGCCAGCAGCTCGACTAGCGGGTCGAATGAGCAGTTCTTC
CDR3 protein: CASSSTSGSNEQFF

V gene: TRBV9
J gene: TRBJ2-1
clone size: -
D gene: TRBD1
CDR3 DNA: TGTGCCAGCAGCGTAGAAGGACAGGGGGTCAATGAGCAGTTCTTC
CDR3 protein: CASSVEGQGVNEQFF

V gene: TRBV7-8
J gene: TRBJ2-7
clone size: -
D gene: -
CDR3 DNA: TGTGCCAGCAGCTTTACAGACTACGAGCAGTACTTC
CDR3 protein: CASSFTDYEQYF

V gene: TRBV27
J gene: TRBJ2-7
clone size: -
D gene: TRBD1
CDR3 DNA: TGTGCCAGCAGTCCTGGGGACAGGGCCTACGAGCAGTACTTC
CDR3 protein: CASSPGDRAYEQYF

V gene: TRBV28
J gene: TRBJ2-1
clone size: -
D gene: TRBD2
CDR3 DNA: TGTGCCAGCAGTTCCGGGACTAGCGGTGGCAATGAGCAGTTCTTC
CDR3 protein: CASSSGTSGGNEQFF

V gene: TRBV24-1
J gene: TRBJ2-3
clone size: once
D gene: TRBD1
CDR3 DNA: TGTGCCACCATGGGGACAGGGGGCCCAGATACGCAGTATTTT
CDR3 protein: CATMGTGGPDTQYF

V gene: TRBV6-6
J gene: TRBJ2-7
clone size: -
D gene: -
CDR3 DNA: TGTGCCAGCAGTTACTCGCCAGGGACCTACGAGCAGTACTTC
CDR3 protein: CASSYSPGTYEQYF

V gene: TRBV9
J gene: TRBJ1-1
clone size: -
D gene: TRBD1
CDR3 DNA: TGTGCCAGCAGCCCGGGACAGGCCCTGAACACTGAAGCTTTCTTT
CDR3 protein: CASSPGQALNTEAFF

V gene: TRBV6-5
J gene: TRBJ1-1
clone size: few
D gene: -
CDR3 DNA: TGTGCCAGCAGTTACCTAGCAGCGCCGAACACTGAAGCTTTCTTT
CDR3 protein: CASSYLAAPNTEAFF

V gene: TRBV5-4
J gene: TRBJ1-6
clone size: -
D gene: -
CDR3 DNA: TGTGCCAGCAGCTTGTATGGGGGGTATAATTCACCCCTCCACTTT
CDR3 protein: CASSLYGGYNSPLHF

V gene: TRBV7-7
J gene: TRBJ1-1
clone size: -
D gene: -
CDR3 DNA: TGTGCCAGCAGCTTATCTGTGAACACTGAAGCTTTCTTT
CDR3 protein: CASSLSVNTEAFF

V gene: TRBV12-5
J gene: TRBJ1-5
clone size: -
D gene: -
CDR3 DNA: TGTGCTAGTGGTTTGGTAGCCGGTAGCCAGCCCCAGCATTTT
CDR3 protein: CASGLVAGSQPQHF

V gene: TRBV3-1/TRBV3-2
J gene: TRBJ1-2
clone size: -
D gene: TRBD1
CDR3 DNA: TGTGCCAGCAGCCAGGGGGACAGGGACAACTATGGCTACACCTTC
CDR3 protein: CASSQGDRDNYGYTF

V gene: TRBV12-3/TRBV12-4
J gene: TRBJ1-1
clone size: -
D gene: -
CDR3 DNA: TGTGCCAGCACAAAACAGGTGGGCACTGAAGCTTTCTTT
CDR3 protein: CASTKQVGTEAFF

V gene: TRBV4-1
J gene: TRBJ1-5
clone size: few
D gene: TRBD1
CDR3 DNA: TGCGCCAGCAGCCAAACAGGGGTCAATCAGCCCCAGCATTTT
CDR3 protein: CASSQTGVNQPQHF

V gene: TRBV12-3/TRBV12-4
J gene: TRBJ1-1
clone size: -
D gene: -
CDR3 DNA: TGTGCCAGCAGTGAGACTCAAACAGGAGCTTTCTTT
CDR3 protein: CASSETQTGAFF